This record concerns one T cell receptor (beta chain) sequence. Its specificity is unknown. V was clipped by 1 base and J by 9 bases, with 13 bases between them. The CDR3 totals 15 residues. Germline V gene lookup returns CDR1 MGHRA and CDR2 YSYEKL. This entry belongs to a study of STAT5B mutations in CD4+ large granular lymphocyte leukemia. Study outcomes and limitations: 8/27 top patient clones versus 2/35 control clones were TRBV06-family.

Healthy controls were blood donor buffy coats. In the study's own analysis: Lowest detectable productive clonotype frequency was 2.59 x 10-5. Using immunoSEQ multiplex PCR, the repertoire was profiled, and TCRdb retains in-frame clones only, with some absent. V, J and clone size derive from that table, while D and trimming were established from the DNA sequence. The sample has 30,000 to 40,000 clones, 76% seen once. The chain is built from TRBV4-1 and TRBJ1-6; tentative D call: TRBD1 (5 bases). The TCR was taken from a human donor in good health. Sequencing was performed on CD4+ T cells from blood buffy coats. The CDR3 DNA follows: TGCGCCAGCAGCCAAGTGGGGGGACCGGTTTCACCCCTCCACTTT. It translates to CASSQVGGPVSPLHF.